These 10 T cell receptor beta chains were all obtained from the same sample, sequenced in a study of CD8 T cells in ankylosing spondylitis. Each CDR3 protein gets one entry after TCRdb re-called the 5' RACE reads with MiXCR. The sample yields 120,000 to 150,000 distinct CDR3 sequences, roughly 7.7% seen once. What was sequenced was synovial fluid, either unsorted or a sorted T cell fraction (not recorded which). The receptors were sampled from a male donor with ankylosing spondylitis.

This clonotype has a handful of counts. J is TRBJ1-5 and V is TRBV6-1; D possibly corresponds to TRBD1 (5 bases). From germline, CDR1 is MNHNS and CDR2 SASEGT. V was shortened by 6 bases and J by 0 bases, with 12 bases between the two germline ends. The CDR3 consists of 15 residues. The CDR3 sequence is CASRAGTYSNQPQHF. CDR3 DNA: TGTGCCAGCAGGGCAGGGACTTATAGCAATCAGCCCCAGCATTTT.

This clonotype was recorded at least ten times. The chain recombines TRBV5-6 with TRBJ2-2; 9 nucleotides agree with TRBD1. V lost 4 bases to trimming and J lost 5 bases; unmatched junction nucleotides: 12. The CDR3 extends over 17 amino acids. From germline, CDR1 is SGHDT and CDR2 YYEEEE. The CDR3 DNA reads as TGTGCCAGCAGCCTTCGACCGGGACAGGGCCTAACCGGGGAGCTGTTTTTT. This sequence encodes CASSLRPGQGLTGELFF. The entire variable domain, with the rest obtained from reference TRBV5-6 and TRBJ2-2, is as follows: DAGVTQSPTHLIKTRGQQVTLRCSPKSGHDTVSWYQQALGQGPQFIFQYYEEEERQRGNFPDRFSGHQFPNYSSELNVNALLLGDSALYLCASSLRPGQGLTGELFFGEGSRLTVL.

This clonotype occurred a few times. This chain connects TRBV7-9 to TRBJ2-3; D is possibly TRBD1 or TRBD2 (6 bases each). The V end lost 3 bases, the J end lost 1 base, and 11 bases lay between the germline ends. Germline V gives CDR1 SEHNR, CDR2 FQNEAQ (reference sequence). The CDR3 has 15 residues. CDR3 residues: CASSFPGAGTDTQYF. The CDR3 nucleotides are TGTGCCAGCAGCTTCCCGGGGGCAGGCACAGATACGCAGTATTTT.

The V and J genes are TRBV28 and TRBJ1-2, with 8 bases aligning to TRBD1. The CDR3 covers 13 residues. CDR1 is MDHEN, CDR2 SYDVKM, per germline. The V segment lost 6 bases and the J segment 7 bases; nucleotides outside the gene matches: 7. The CDR3, as DNA: TGTGCCAGCAGGAATTCCAGGGGGCCTGGCTACACCTTC. Translating it yields CASRNSRGPGYTF.

This clonotype came up many times. The chain carries TRBV7-9 and TRBJ1-5; 8 nucleotides match TRBD1. CDR3 length: 13 residues. In germline, CDR1 is SEHNR, CDR2 FQNEAQ (reference sequence). J gave up 9 bases and V 5 bases, and 6 bases lay outside the gene matches. The CDR3 nucleotides read TGTGCCAGCAGCCTTACAGGGGGAGGGCCCCAGCATTTT. Its translation: CASSLTGGGPQHF.

The rearrangement links TRBV4-1 to TRBJ1-5; D remains unclear. Germline V gene lookup returns CDR1 MGHRA and CDR2 YSYEKL. Trimming stripped 0 bases from V and 0 bases from J, with 12 bases between. The CDR3 sequence is 17 residues long. The CDR3 here is CASSQDTPVLSNQPQHF. CDR3 DNA: TGCGCCAGCAGCCAAGATACCCCGGTCCTTAGCAATCAGCCCCAGCATTTT.

This clonotype was found many times. This chain links TRBV25-1 with TRBJ2-2; unclear D gene. The CDR3 sequence is 14 residues long. Germline-derived CDR1 and CDR2 are MGHDK and SYGVNS. Trimming took 2 bases from V and 0 from J, leaving 4 bases between them. CDR3 loop: CASSETANTGELFF. DNA for the CDR3: TGTGCCAGCAGTGAAACAGCGAACACCGGGGAGCTGTTTTTT.

This clonotype was picked up a small number of times. V usage is TRBV7-9 and J usage is TRBJ2-6, with D unclear. Germline V gene sequence: CDR1 SEHNR, CDR2 FQNEAQ (reference sequence). Trimming took 5 bases from V and 0 from J, leaving 8 bases between them. This CDR3 region has 15 residues. Here the CDR3 reads CASSRLISGANVLTF. CDR3 DNA sequence: TGTGCCAGCAGCCGCCTGATCTCTGGGGCCAACGTCCTGACTTTC.

With respect to this clonotype: This could be a read error, since a much larger clone is one nucleotide away. The chain links TRBV6-5 to TRBJ2-3; no definite D call. V lost 5 bases and J 1 base, leaving 13 bases between the germline ends. The CDR3 has 15 amino acids. Per the germline V gene, CDR1 is MNHEY and CDR2 is SVGAGI. The CDR3: CASSNPHSGTDTQYF. CDR3 coding DNA: TGTGCCAGCAGTAACCCTCATTCGGGCACAGATACGCAGTATTTT.

Ten or more counts support this clonotype. The chain combines TRBV7-2 with TRBJ2-5; possibly TRBD1 or TRBD2 for D (5 bases each). The CDR3 loop spans 12 amino acids. Germline CDR1 is SGHTA and CDR2 is FQGNSA. Trimming removed 3 bases from V and 4 bases from J, with 6 bases in between. CDR3 DNA sequence: TGTGCCAGCAGCTTCGGGACAGAGACCCAGTACTTC. Encoded protein: CASSFGTETQYF.